This TCR beta chain was recorded in a study of blood T cell repertoires in COVID-19. For the study at large: Sites across the United States, Italy and Spain contributed samples from acute and convalescent COVID-19.

Sequenced by immunoSEQ multiplex PCR; TCRdb stores in-frame clones only, minus some. The table shows 300,000 to 350,000 clones, with about 87% occurring only once. Cohorts were assigned according to the clinical history that participants reported. Donors of Cohort 3 who recovered were those that had two negative PCRs, clearance, or symptom resolution. Deletions cut 0 bases from V and 5 bases from J, with 22 bases between. Germline CDR1 is MGHRA and CDR2 is YSYEKL. There are 18 residues in the CDR3. The TCR was taken from a woman aged 18-30 years who had recovered from COVID-19. The chain carries TRBV4-1 and TRBJ1-1; D uncertain. Sample: PBMCs or T cells enriched from blood (not recorded which). CDR3 sequence: CASSQESRTLGRGTEAFF. CDR3 nucleotide sequence: TGCGCCAGCAGCCAAGAAAGCAGGACGTTAGGGAGAGGGACTGAAGCTTTCTTT.